Following are 17 T cell receptor beta chains from one sample sequenced in a study of persistence of HIV-infected CD4 T cells. An overlapping HIV-1 Gag peptide pool stimulated these cells at 0.85 to 1 ug/peptide/mL. Memory cells lacking CD40L and CD69 with high CD45RO were sorted. These TCRs are of unknown antigen specificity. Sequencing used immunoSEQ version 4 in survey mode. The table came from immunoSEQ multiplex PCR; TCRdb's copy has only in-frame clones and leaves some out. This sample carries over 60,000 clones, about 81% of them seen once, and the ten largest clones take roughly 1.8%. The starting material was CD4+ T cells sorted from PBMCs after roughly 18-hour stimulation, obtained from a patient who received antiretroviral therapy. The receptor source for this set is an adult man with HIV who was CMV-seropositive.

The chain is built from TRBV5-1 and TRBJ1-5; 7 bases agree with TRBD1. CDR3 length: 15 amino acids. J lost 5 bases, V lost 5 bases, and 10 bases had no gene match. The germline CDR1 and CDR2 sequences are SGHRS and YFSETQ. CDR3 sequence: CASSPTGRGDQPQHF. The CDR3 nucleotides read TGCGCCAGCAGTCCGACAGGGAGAGGCGATCAGCCCCAGCATTTT. The entire variable domain, with the rest obtained from reference TRBV5-1 and TRBJ1-5, is as follows: KAGVTQTPRYLIKTRGQQVTLSCSPISGHRSVSWYQQTPGQGLQFLFEYFSETQRNKGNFPGRFSGRQFSNSRSEMNVSTLELGDSALYLCASSPTGRGDQPQHFGDGTRLSIL.

V is TRBV6-5 and J is TRBJ2-7; D not resolved. Germline V gives CDR1 MNHEY, CDR2 SVGAGI. The CDR3 covers 13 residues. Trimming cost V 8 bases and J 5 bases, with 16 bases left between them. CDR3 protein: CASHRTGPDEQYF. The CDR3 DNA reads TGTGCCAGCCACCGTACCGGCCCCGACGAGCAGTACTTC.

This chain connects TRBV19 to TRBJ1-2; TRBD1 is a possible D gene (6 bases). The CDR3 totals 17 residues. The germline V and J ends were trimmed by 6 bases and 2 bases, with 22 bases remaining between them. The germline V gene encodes CDR1 LNHDA and CDR2 SQIVND (reference sequence). The CDR3 coding sequence is TGTGCCAGTAGCCGGGGGGGGGCAGGAAGATCAAACTATGGCTACACCTTC. Its protein is CASSRGGAGRSNYGYTF.

V usage is TRBV2 and J usage is TRBJ2-1, with 12 bases matching TRBD2. Germline CDR1 is SNHLY and CDR2 is FYNNEI. V was pared by 6 bases and J by 6 bases, with 6 bases of the junction left unmatched. There are 15 residues in the CDR3. CDR3 region: CASRVLAGGLNEQFF. The CDR3 coding sequence is TGTGCCAGCAGAGTACTAGCGGGGGGTCTCAATGAGCAGTTCTTC.

The chain employs TRBV7-3 and TRBJ1-5; D ambiguous. The CDR3 has 18 amino acids. Germline CDR1 reads SGHTA; CDR2 reads FQGTGA. The ends were cut back, 2 bases at V and 1 base at J, with 18 bases in the middle. CDR3 in amino acids: CASSLYGGELSSNQPQHF. For the CDR3, the DNA is TGTGCCAGCAGCTTATATGGTGGGGAATTATCGAGCAATCAGCCCCAGCATTTT.

The chain recombines TRBV28 with TRBJ1-5, with TRBD1 matching over 8 bases. The CDR3 consists of 15 residues. V lost 7 bases to trimming and J lost 2 bases; unmatched junction nucleotides: 7. The germline V gene encodes CDR1 MDHEN and CDR2 SYDVKM. CDR3 sequence reads: CASISGGDRNQPQHF. The CDR3 nucleotides are TGTGCCAGCATTTCAGGGGGCGATCGCAATCAGCCCCAGCATTTT. Based on the CDR3 plus reference TRBV28 and TRBJ1-5, the full variable domain is DVKVTQSSRYLVKRTGEKVFLECVQDMDHENMFWYRQDPGLGLRLIYFSYDVKMKEKGDIPEGYSVSREKKERFSLILESASTNQTSMYLCASISGGDRNQPQHFGDGTRLSIL.

The chain recombines TRBV10-3 with TRBJ1-1, with D unresolved. The CDR3 spans 14 residues. V was pared by 0 bases and J by 0 bases, with 5 bases between. Germline V gene data show CDR1 as ENHRY and CDR2 as SYGVKD. Here the CDR3 reads CAISESVVNTEAFF. The DNA of the CDR3 is TGTGCCATCAGTGAGTCGGTGGTGAACACTGAAGCTTTCTTT.

The CDR3 here is CASSPPGRNTGELFF. Here the CDR3 DNA reads TGTGCCAGCAGCCCGCCAGGCCGGAACACCGGGGAGCTGTTTTTT. The chain has TRBV5-4 and TRBJ2-2, with D hard to call. Germline V gene sequence: CDR1 SGHNT, CDR2 YYREEE (reference sequence). Trimming cost V 4 bases and J 1 base, with 11 bases left between them. The CDR3 sequence is 15 residues long.

The chain is built from TRBV19 and TRBJ1-5; maybe TRBD1 (6 bases). The CDR3 consists of 15 residues. Per the germline V gene, CDR1 is LNHDA and CDR2 is SQIVND (reference sequence). Trimming pared 4 bases from V and 5 bases from J, leaving 15 bases between. This chain's CDR3 is CASSTPGERDQPQHF. The CDR3 bases are TGTGCCAGTAGTACCCCAGGGGAACGGGATCAGCCCCAGCATTTT.

This rearrangement joins TRBV6-5 to TRBJ1-1; weak D call: TRBD1 (5 bases). The germline V gene has CDR1 MNHEY and CDR2 SVGAGI. The V gene lost 7 bases and the J gene lost 4 bases, with 16 bases spanning the gap. The CDR3 is 14 residues long. The CDR3 DNA is TGTGCCAGCACCAAGCGGTGGCAGGGCACTGAAGCTTTCTTT. It codes for CASTKRWQGTEAFF.

This clone was counted between two and nine times. The rearrangement uses TRBV6-5 and TRBJ2-7; D is perhaps TRBD1 or TRBD2 (6 bases each). Per the germline V gene, CDR1 is MNHEY and CDR2 is SVGAGI. The germline V and J ends were trimmed by 6 bases and 3 bases, with 18 bases remaining between them. The length of the CDR3 is 15 residues. Here the CDR3 reads CASRSLVGGIYEQYF. CDR3 DNA: TGTGCCAGCAGATCACTGGTGGGGGGCATCTACGAGCAGTACTTC.

V and J are TRBV28 and TRBJ2-7; unclear D gene. CDR1 and CDR2 from the germline V gene are MDHEN and SYDVKM. Trimming removed 3 bases from V and 7 bases from J, with 7 bases in between. The CDR3 runs to 11 residues. The CDR3 protein is CASSFRVEQYF. Written as DNA, the CDR3 is TGTGCCAGCAGTTTTAGGGTAGAGCAGTACTTC.

The chain is built from TRBV18 and TRBJ1-1; tentative D call: TRBD1 (5 bases). Germline V gene data show CDR1 as KGHSH and CDR2 as LQKENI. This CDR3 region has 14 residues. V was clipped by 5 bases and J by 4 bases, with 14 bases between them. CDR3 in DNA: TGTGCCAGCTCATCCTCAGGGAGCGGCACTGAAGCTTTCTTT. It translates to CASSSSGSGTEAFF.

This clone occurred a few times. The chain joins TRBV28 to TRBJ2-6, with D hard to call. Trimming removed 1 base at V and 4 bases at J, with 14 bases between. Germline V gives CDR1 MDHEN, CDR2 SYDVKM. The CDR3 is 17 amino acids. The CDR3 sequence: CASSLSGGARGANVLTF. In DNA, the CDR3 is TGTGCCAGCAGTTTATCCGGCGGAGCCCGGGGGGCCAACGTCCTGACTTTC.

The J gene is TRBJ1-5, the V gene TRBV29-1, with 8 nucleotides matching TRBD1. Germline CDR1 SQVTM, CDR2 ANQGSEA. The CDR3 sequence is 14 residues long. J was trimmed by 7 bases and V by 5 bases; bases with no gene match: 10. The CDR3 DNA reads TGCAGCGTTACAACCCAGGGGGCACACCAGCCCCAGCATTTT. Its translation: CSVTTQGAHQPQHF.

This clone appeared once. The chain couples TRBV19 to TRBJ1-2, with D perhaps TRBD1 (5 bases). CDR1 and CDR2 (germline): LNHDA, SQIVND (reference sequence). CDR3 length: 15 amino acids. V was shortened by 4 bases and J by 4 bases, with 16 bases between the two germline ends. The CDR3 loop reads CASSTQGQESYGYTF. The CDR3 coding sequence is TGTGCCAGTAGTACCCAGGGCCAGGAATCCTATGGCTACACCTTC. The variable domain in full, with the rest retrieved from reference TRBV19 and TRBJ1-2, is DGGITQSPKYLFRKEGQNVTLSCEQNLNHDAMYWYRQDPGQGLRLIYYSQIVNDFQKGDIAEGYSVSREKKESFPLTVTSAQKNPTAFYLCASSTQGQESYGYTFGSGTRLTVV.

The chain combines TRBV20-1 with TRBJ1-2; possibly TRBD1 for D (6 bases). Trimming stripped 3 bases from V and 5 bases from J, with 16 bases between. Germline V CDR1 and CDR2: DFQATT, SNEGSKA (reference sequence). The CDR3 totals 14 residues. CDR3 DNA: TGCAGTGCTAGTGACGGAGACAGGACTTATGGCTACACCTTC. It specifies CSASDGDRTYGYTF.